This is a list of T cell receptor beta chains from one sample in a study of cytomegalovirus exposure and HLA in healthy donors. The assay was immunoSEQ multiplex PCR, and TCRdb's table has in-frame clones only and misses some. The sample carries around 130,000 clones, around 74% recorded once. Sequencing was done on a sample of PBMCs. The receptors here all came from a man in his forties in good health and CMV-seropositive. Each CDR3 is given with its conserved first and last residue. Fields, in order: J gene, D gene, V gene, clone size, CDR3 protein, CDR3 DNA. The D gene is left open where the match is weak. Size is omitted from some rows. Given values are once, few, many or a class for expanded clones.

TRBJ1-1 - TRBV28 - CATSVSGRTEAFF TGTGCCACTTCCGTCTCGGGTCGCACTGAAGCTTTCTTT
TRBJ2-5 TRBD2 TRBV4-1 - CASSQVPSGSGETQYF TGCGCCAGCAGCCAAGTTCCTAGCGGGAGTGGAGAGACCCAGTACTTC
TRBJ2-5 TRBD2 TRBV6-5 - CASRDHGGGQETQYF TGTGCCAGCAGAGATCATGGCGGGGGACAAGAGACCCAGTACTTC
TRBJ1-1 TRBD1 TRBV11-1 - CASSPRTGTNTEAFF TGTGCCAGCAGCCCGCGGACAGGAACGAACACTGAAGCTTTCTTT
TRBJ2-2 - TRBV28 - CASSFRDTGELFF TGTGCCAGCAGTTTTCGGGATACCGGGGAGCTGTTTTTT
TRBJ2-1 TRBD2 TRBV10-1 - CASSEIGLAGGNEQFF TGCGCCAGCAGTGAAATCGGCCTAGCGGGGGGAAATGAGCAGTTCTTC
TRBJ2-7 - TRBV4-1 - CASSNRDTGHEQYF TGCGCCAGCAGCAACCGGGACACCGGCCACGAGCAGTACTTC
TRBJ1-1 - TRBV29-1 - CSVGRGNTEAFF TGCAGCGTTGGGAGGGGAAACACTGAAGCTTTCTTT
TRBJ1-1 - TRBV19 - CASSITYRAEAFF TGTGCCAGTAGTATAACCTACAGGGCTGAAGCTTTCTTT
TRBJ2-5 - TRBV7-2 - CASSPPGGRQETQYF TGTGCCAGCAGCCCCCCCGGCGGTCGTCAAGAGACCCAGTACTTC
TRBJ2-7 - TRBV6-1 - CASSASYEQYF TGTGCCAGCAGTGCGTCCTACGAGCAGTACTTC
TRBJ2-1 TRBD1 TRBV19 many CATGRDRGSYNEQFF TGTGCCACGGGGCGAGACAGGGGTTCCTACAATGAGCAGTTCTTC